These 32 T cell receptor beta chains originate from one sample sequenced in a study of T cell repertoires in aging, cancer and after chemotherapy. TRB rearrangements spanning V, D and J were amplified using mixed TRB-A/B primers. MiXCR was run by TCRdb on the multiplex PCR reads, yielding one entry per CDR3 protein. The data contain thousands of distinct CDR3 sequences, around 40% of them singletons. The template was genomic DNA from peripheral blood, not RNA. Sequencing was done on a sample of blood. The receptors derive from a human donor in good health.

This clonotype showed up just a few times. The chain is built from TRBV12-3 or TRBV12-4 and TRBJ2-4; 7 bases are a match to TRBD2. V lost 1 base to trimming and J lost 0 bases; unmatched junction nucleotides: 3. The CDR3 sequence is 16 residues long. The CDR3 DNA follows: TGTGCCAGCAGTTTAGTGGGGGGGTCAGCCAAAAACATTCAGTACTTC. It encodes CASSLVGGSAKNIQYF.

The rearrangement links TRBV27 to TRBJ2-1; D is unclear. Trimming stripped 6 bases from V and 3 bases from J, with 15 bases between. Germline V lookup: CDR1 MNHEY, CDR2 SMNVEV (reference sequence). This CDR3 contains 15 residues. DNA of the CDR3: TGTGCCAGCAGCAACAGCCCTTTGGGCTACAATGAGCAGTTCTTC. It is translated as CASSNSPLGYNEQFF.

The chain joins TRBV19 to TRBJ1-6; the D is unclear. V lost 8 bases and J 0 bases, leaving 20 bases between the germline ends. The CDR3 runs to 18 residues. Germline CDR1 is LNHDA and CDR2 is SQIVND (reference sequence). The CDR3 loop reads CASGGGVRGSSYNSPLHF. The CDR3 nucleotides are TGTGCCAGTGGAGGAGGTGTGCGGGGAAGCTCCTATAATTCACCCCTCCACTTT.

The rearrangement uses TRBV7-6 and TRBJ2-3, with 9 positions matching TRBD2. The CDR3 loop spans 17 amino acids. J lost 5 bases, V lost 1 base, and 10 bases had no gene match. Germline CDR1 SGHVS, CDR2 FNYEAQ. In nucleotides, the CDR3 is TGTGCCAGCAGCTTAGGGGTTTCTGCGGGGGGGGAAGATACGCAGTATTTT. It is translated as CASSLGVSAGGEDTQYF.

The chain employs TRBV18 and TRBJ1-5, with a tentative D call TRBD1 (5 bases). The CDR3 is 14 residues long. The V end was cut by 2 bases, the J end by 5 bases, with 10 bases between. CDR1 KGHSH and CDR2 LQKENI come from the germline V gene. This chain's CDR3 is CASSPNGADQPQHF. The DNA for the CDR3 is TGTGCCAGCTCACCAAACGGGGCCGATCAGCCCCAGCATTTT.

This clonotype was recorded a few times. V and J are TRBV12-3 or TRBV12-4 and TRBJ2-1; D ambiguous. This CDR3 is built from 14 residues. The V end lost 5 bases, the J end lost 11 bases, and 19 bases lay between the germline ends. The CDR3 loop is CASSPPSASGQQFF. The CDR3 bases are TGTGCCAGCAGTCCCCCGTCGGCGAGTGGGCAGCAGTTCTTC.

This clonotype was found a few times. The V call is TRBV6-1, the J call TRBJ1-4; no clear D gene. V gave up 5 bases and J gave up 2 bases, with 18 bases separating them. CDR3 length equals 17 residues. In germline, CDR1 is MNHNS, CDR2 SASEGT. DNA for the CDR3: TGTGCCAGCAGTTACGAGGGCACTTTTGCTACTAATGAAAAACTGTTTTTT. Its translation is CASSYEGTFATNEKLFF.

The CDR3 here is CATSDFGGGVYNEQFF. The CDR3 DNA reads as TGTGCCACCAGTGATTTTGGCGGGGGCGTTTACAATGAGCAGTTCTTC. The chain links TRBV19 to TRBJ2-1, with D perhaps TRBD2 (7 bases). Germline V gene lookup returns CDR1 LNHDA and CDR2 SQIVND (reference sequence). This CDR3 has 16 amino acids. V lost 10 bases to trimming and J lost 4 bases, with 23 bases between them.

This clonotype occurred a few times. The chain has TRBV6-1 and TRBJ2-3; 7 nucleotides line up with TRBD1. From germline, CDR1 is MNHNS and CDR2 SASEGT. The junction had 9 bases not matched to a gene; V was cut back by 4 bases and J by 2 bases. The CDR3 contains 16 residues. The DNA of the CDR3 is TGTGCCAGCAGTGGATTCCGGGACAGATACACAGATACGCAGTATTTT. Protein sequence: CASSGFRDRYTDTQYF.

The chain's CDR3 is CASSLRFYEQYF. The DNA of the CDR3 is TGTGCCAGCAGCTTACGGTTCTACGAGCAGTACTTC. The rearrangement uses TRBV11-1 and TRBJ2-7; D ambiguous. Deletions cut 2 bases from V and 3 bases from J, with 5 bases between. CDR3 length equals 12 residues. Germline CDR1 is SGHAT and CDR2 is FQDESV (reference sequence).

The rearrangement uses TRBV27 and TRBJ2-1; D is perhaps TRBD2 (6 bases). Between the trimmed V and J ends, which lost 1 base and 9 bases, there was a span of 7 bases. This CDR3 spans 12 amino acids. Per the germline V gene, CDR1 is MNHEY and CDR2 is SMNVEV (reference sequence). The CDR3 DNA reads TGTGCCAGCAGTTTATTCGGGGGTGAGCAGTTCTTC. Protein: CASSLFGGEQFF.

V usage is TRBV19 and J usage is TRBJ1-2; D may be TRBD1 (6 bases). The CDR3 spans 15 residues. The V end was cut by 5 bases, the J end by 5 bases, with 18 bases between. From germline, CDR1 is LNHDA and CDR2 SQIVND (reference sequence). CDR3 sequence reads: CASSSDRIHDYGYTF. CDR3 nucleotides: TGTGCCAGTAGTTCCGACAGGATACATGATTATGGCTACACCTTC.

The chain carries TRBV27 and TRBJ2-7, with 11 bases fitting TRBD2. V shed 5 bases, J shed 6 bases, and the junction held 15 bases outside the gene matches. Germline V CDR1 and CDR2: MNHEY, SMNVEV (reference sequence). The CDR3 totals 17 residues. DNA of the CDR3: TGTGCCAGCAGTCCACGCATTAGCGGGAGGGCCCTGTTCGAGCAGTACTTC. Translation gives CASSPRISGRALFEQYF.

The chain combines TRBV6-1 with TRBJ1-2, with a possible D match to TRBD1 (5 bases). Germline V gene data show CDR1 as MNHNS and CDR2 as SASEGT. Trimming shortened V by 3 bases and J by 4 bases, and 21 bases separated the two germline ends. The CDR3 consists of 17 residues. CDR3 in DNA: TGTGCCAGCAGTGACGCCCCGGGACGGCCTAGAGGCTATGGCTACACCTTC. Residues: CASSDAPGRPRGYGYTF.

Only a few counts were recorded for this clonotype. The V call is TRBV20-1, the J call TRBJ1-2; D remains unclear. Germline loops: CDR1 DFQATT, CDR2 SNEGSKA (reference sequence). The V gene lost 6 bases and the J gene lost 8 bases, with 10 bases spanning the gap. The CDR3 is 10 residues long. CDR3 in amino acids: CSANSAGYTF. CDR3 coding DNA: TGCAGTGCAAACAGTGCCGGCTACACCTTC.

This clonotype was seen only a few times. V usage is TRBV5-4 and J usage is TRBJ2-6, with unresolved D. V was clipped by 1 base and J by 0 bases, with 8 bases between them. Germline values: CDR1 SGHNT, CDR2 YYREEE (reference sequence). The CDR3 consists of 16 residues. CDR3 residues: CASSLFLSSGANVLTF. The DNA for the CDR3 is TGTGCCAGCAGCTTGTTTCTCAGCTCTGGGGCCAACGTCCTGACTTTC.

V and J are TRBV29-1 and TRBJ1-1; TRBD1 aligns across 7 bases. Germline CDR1 and CDR2: SQVTM and ANQGSEA. This CDR3 contains 13 residues. Trimming removed 7 bases from V and 1 base from J; junction bases left unmatched: 6. CDR3: CSASTGTNTEAFF. For the CDR3, the DNA is TGCAGCGCTTCGACAGGGACGAACACTGAAGCTTTCTTT.

This clonotype came up once. Germline is not matched at one junction end, which may reflect a read error. This rearrangement joins TRBV11-2 to TRBJ2-3; D remains ambiguous. The germline CDR1 and CDR2 sequences are SGHAT and FQNNGV. The CDR3 has 14 amino acids. The CDR3 loop is CASSLTASTDTQYF. CDR3 coding DNA: TGCGCCAGCAGCTTAACTGCTAGCACAGATACGCAGTATTTT.

V and J are TRBV6-5 and TRBJ2-3, with D tentatively TRBD1 (5 bases). Trimming pared 2 bases from V and 6 bases from J, leaving 27 bases between. Germline V gene data show CDR1 as MNHEY and CDR2 as SVGAGI. The CDR3 contains 19 residues. Here the CDR3 reads CASSYRPPLAGRLADTQYF. CDR3 nucleotides: TGTGCCAGCAGTTACAGGCCGCCCTTGGCAGGGCGCCTCGCGGATACGCAGTATTTT.

The rearrangement joins TRBV12-3 or TRBV12-4 to TRBJ1-2; possible D gene TRBD1, 5 bases. CDR3 size: 14 residues. V was shortened by 7 bases and J by 3 bases, with 15 bases between the two germline ends. The CDR3 nucleotides read TGTGCCAGCACCGTTGGGGGGACCTACTATGGCTACACCTTC. It codes for CASTVGGTYYGYTF.

This clonotype was found a few times. CDR3 DNA: TGTGCCAGCAGCAGGAAGGTGAACACTGAAGCTTTCTTT. This gives the protein CASSRKVNTEAFF. The V call is TRBV13, the J call TRBJ1-1, with no clear D. Germline V gives CDR1 PRHDT, CDR2 FYEKMQ (reference sequence). This CDR3 contains 13 residues. Trimming cost V 5 bases and J 0 bases, with 7 bases left between them.

The V and J genes are TRBV6-5 and TRBJ2-7; D remains unclear. V gave up 2 bases and J gave up 5 bases, with 13 bases separating them. CDR3 length: 14 residues. Germline loops: CDR1 MNHEY, CDR2 SVGAGI. CDR3 nucleotides: TGTGCCAGCAGTTACGAGAGGTGGGGTGACGAGCAGTACTTC. Translating gives CASSYERWGDEQYF.

This clonotype was observed a few times. Written as DNA, the CDR3 is TGTGCCACCAGCAGAGAGCCGAGGGGATCAGATACGCAGTATTTT. Protein product: CATSREPRGSDTQYF. The V gene is TRBV15, the J gene TRBJ2-3, with D tentatively TRBD1 or TRBD2 (5 bases each). CDR1 LNHNV and CDR2 YYDKDF come from the germline V gene (reference sequence). The CDR3 length is 15 residues. Trimming removed 0 bases at V and 4 bases at J, with 11 bases between. Combining the CDR3 with reference TRBV15 and TRBJ2-3 gives the whole variable domain DAMVIQNPRYQVTQFGKPVTLSCSQTLNHNVMYWYQQKSSQAPKLLFHYYDKDFNNEADTPDNFQSRRPNTSFCFLDIRSPGLGDTAMYLCATSREPRGSDTQYFGPGTRLTVL.

CDR3: CASSHERETQYF. DNA of the CDR3: TGTGCCAGCAGCCACGAGAGAGAGACCCAGTACTTC. The J gene is TRBJ2-5, the V gene TRBV7-9; D uncertain. Germline assignment: CDR1 SEHNR and CDR2 FQNEAQ (reference sequence). The CDR3 is made up of 12 amino acids. V was shortened by 5 bases and J by 4 bases, with 8 bases between the two germline ends.

This clonotype was observed a handful of times. The V gene is TRBV27, the J gene TRBJ1-2; D remains ambiguous. Germline CDR1 reads MNHEY; CDR2 reads SMNVEV (reference sequence). The CDR3 extends over 13 amino acids. V was trimmed by 4 bases and J by 4 bases, leaving 10 bases between them. The CDR3 DNA reads TGTGCCAGCAGTTCGTATTCGGGCTATGGCTACACCTTC. It translates to CASSSYSGYGYTF.

V gene TRBV30 combines with J gene TRBJ2-7; TRBD2 matches at 12 bases. V trimming: 0 bases; J trimming: 4 bases; junction bases outside the gene matches: 4. The V gene's germline CDR1 is GTSNPN and CDR2 SVGIG (reference sequence). The CDR3 sequence is 15 residues long. The CDR3 sequence is CAWSVGLAGPYEQYF. The CDR3, as DNA: TGTGCCTGGAGTGTTGGACTAGCGGGGCCATACGAGCAGTACTTC.

This clonotype came up a few times. The chain has TRBV12-3 or TRBV12-4 and TRBJ2-6; D is perhaps TRBD2 (5 bases). The CDR3 has 16 residues. V was pared by 2 bases and J by 3 bases, with 11 bases between. The CDR3 DNA sequence: TGTGCCAGCAGTTTAATCGGTGCGGGTGGGGCCAACGTCCTGACTTTC. Translating it yields CASSLIGAGGANVLTF.

This clonotype was observed a few times. The J gene is TRBJ1-6, the V gene TRBV6-5; no clear D. Germline CDR1 MNHEY, CDR2 SVGAGI. Trimming took off 6 bases at V and 6 bases at J, with 21 bases between the two ends. The CDR3 consists of 17 residues. CDR3 sequence: CASSRSDASISNSPLHF. The CDR3 DNA is TGTGCCAGCAGCCGCTCGGACGCCTCTATCAGTAATTCACCCCTCCACTTT.

This clonotype was seen once. The J gene is TRBJ2-5, the V gene TRBV20-1; D assignment may be TRBD1 or TRBD2 (7 bases each). CDR1 and CDR2 from the germline V gene are DFQATT and SNEGSKA (reference sequence). V was cut by 4 bases and J by 4 bases, with 16 bases left in between. This CDR3 spans 14 amino acids. The CDR3 reads CSAKEGAGAETQYF. In nucleotides, the CDR3 is TGCAGTGCTAAAGAGGGGGCGGGGGCAGAGACCCAGTACTTC.

The gene calls are TRBV6-5 and TRBJ2-2; 12 nucleotides line up with TRBD2. CDR3 size: 14 residues. V was pared by 7 bases and J by 5 bases, with 2 bases of the junction left unmatched. Germline CDR1 is MNHEY and CDR2 is SVGAGI. The CDR3 DNA sequence: TGTGCCAGCACCGGACTAGCGGGGACCGGGGAGCTGTTTTTT. It yields the protein CASTGLAGTGELFF.

The V gene is TRBV6-6, the J gene TRBJ1-2, with D unclear. Trimming removed 8 bases at V and 8 bases at J, with 15 bases between. This CDR3 contains 12 residues. Germline CDR1 reads MNHNY; CDR2 reads SVGAGI (reference sequence). The CDR3 DNA reads as TGTGCCAGCGGACCGCCGCCGCCCGGCTACACCTTC. This translates into CASGPPPPGYTF.

The gene calls are TRBV6-2 or TRBV6-3 and TRBJ2-7; D is unclear. Trimming removed 2 bases from V and 4 bases from J, with 12 bases in between. CDR3 length: 14 amino acids. In germline, CDR1 is MNHEY, CDR2 SVGEGT. The CDR3 here is CASSYTANSYEQYF. CDR3 sequence (DNA): TGTGCCAGCAGTTACACAGCGAATTCGTACGAGCAGTACTTC.